This T cell receptor (beta chain) was obtained from a study of blood T cell repertoires in COVID-19. Turning to the study itself: Specimens from acute and convalescent COVID-19 originated in the United States, Italy and Spain.

Profiled with immunoSEQ multiplex PCR; TCRdb holds only in-frame clones, not every one. Of some 180,000 clones listed, around 81% are singletons. The germline CDR1 and CDR2 sequences are SNHLY and FYNNEI. CDR3 length equals 17 residues. The V segment lost 3 bases and the J segment 2 bases; nucleotides outside the gene matches: 8. The specimen sequenced was peripheral blood. The sequence was obtained from a woman older than 75 with COVID-19, enrolled during active disease. J is TRBJ2-3 and V is TRBV2; 10 bases are a match to TRBD2. The CDR3 DNA reads TGTGCCAGCAGTGAGTTGCCTAGCGGGAGTTTCACAGATACGCAGTATTTT. It codes for CASSELPSGSFTDTQYF. Using reference TRBV2 and TRBJ2-3 for the parts outside the CDR3, the full variable domain is EPEVTQTPSHQVTQMGQEVILRCVPISNHLYFYWYRQILGQKVEFLVSFYNNEISEKSEIFDDQFSVERPDGSNFTLKIRSTKLEDSAMYFCASSELPSGSFTDTQYFGPGTRLTVL.